This record covers a single TCR beta chain. The antigen is not known. These data come from a study of CXCR3-negative and CXCR3-positive naive CD8 T cells. Whole-study findings and limits: From TRB CDR3 properties, TCR strength was inferred; surface CD5 did not differ between naive subsets. Naive CXCR3-positive cells had TRB CDR3s more hydrophobic than those of CXCR3-negative naive cells. Memory cells differed in TRBV-TRBJ usage, but naive CXCR3-negative and CXCR3-positive cells had similar usage.

Germline values: CDR1 MDHEN, CDR2 SYDVKM. The CDR3 totals 15 residues. In preparing the TRB cDNA libraries, 5' RACE with UMI labels was used. TCRdb reanalyzed the 5' RACE reads, giving one entry per CDR3 protein sequence and no DNA. This sample contains 84,000 or so distinct CDR3 sequences. The gene calls are TRBV28 and TRBJ1-5; absent DNA, TCRdb's TRBD1 call cannot be checked. The origin of this receptor is a human donor in good health. Some clones in this sample may be carry-over from other donors' samples. Sequencing was carried out using naive CXCR3+ CD8+ T cells from blood. Subset defined: CD45RO-CCR7+CD27+CD95- naive CD8+ T cells expressing CXCR3 (TNR3+). The CDR3 region is CASSFRTWGGQPQHF.